Shown below are 7 T cell receptor beta chains from a single sample sequenced in a study of early T cells in non-severe SARS-CoV-2 infection. TCRdb re-called the 5' RACE reads with MiXCR, one entry per CDR3 protein. The profile shows 65,000 to 85,000 distinct CDR3 sequences, 15% to 18% of them singletons. The source material was whole blood. The source of these receptors is an adult who was a healthcare worker with PCR-confirmed SARS-CoV-2 infection or an uninfected control (not recorded which).

The V and J genes are TRBV15 and TRBJ2-5; 7 nucleotides agree with TRBD1. This CDR3 has 17 amino acids. V was clipped by 3 bases and J by 0 bases; unmatched bases: 10. Germline CDR1 is LNHNV and CDR2 is YYDKDF (reference sequence). The CDR3 coding sequence is TGTGCCACCAGCAGCGGGACAGAGACATTGAACCAAGAGACCCAGTACTTC. This gives the protein CATSSGTETLNQETQYF.

This clonotype was recorded at least ten times. The V and J genes are TRBV7-8 and TRBJ1-1; D gene ambiguous. Trimming cost V 5 bases and J 2 bases, with 12 bases left between them. This CDR3 region has 14 residues. Germline values: CDR1 SGHVS, CDR2 FQNEAQ. DNA of the CDR3: TGTGCCAGCAGCCAAGCCAGGAGTAACACTGAAGCTTTCTTT. This translates into CASSQARSNTEAFF. Together with reference TRBV7-8 and TRBJ1-1, the CDR3 gives the full variable domain: GAGVSQSPRYKVAKRGQDVALRCDPISGHVSLFWYQQALGQGPEFLTYFQNEAQLDKSGLPSDRFFAERPEGSVSTLKIQRTQQEDSAVYLCASSQARSNTEAFFGQGTRLTVV.

V usage is TRBV5-6 and J usage is TRBJ2-7; D unclear. V shed 1 base and J shed 3 bases, with 5 bases lying between them. The germline gives CDR1 SGHDT, CDR2 YYEEEE. The CDR3 consists of 12 residues. The chain's CDR3 is CASSLTLYEQYF. CDR3 DNA sequence: TGTGCCAGCAGCTTGACCCTCTACGAGCAGTACTTC. Based on the CDR3 plus reference TRBV5-6 and TRBJ2-7, the full variable domain is DAGVTQSPTHLIKTRGQQVTLRCSPKSGHDTVSWYQQALGQGPQFIFQYYEEEERQRGNFPDRFSGHQFPNYSSELNVNALLLGDSALYLCASSLTLYEQYFGPGTRLTVT.

This clonotype was detected a few times. The V and J genes are TRBV5-8 and TRBJ1-2; D gene unclear. Looked up from germline, CDR1 is SGHTS and CDR2 is YDEGEE. V was shortened by 2 bases and J by 3 bases, with 14 bases between the two germline ends. The CDR3 consists of 15 residues. The CDR3 is CASSFIILGDYGYTF. The CDR3 DNA sequence: TGTGCCAGCAGCTTTATAATCCTGGGCGACTATGGCTACACCTTC.

The chain joins TRBV6-6 to TRBJ1-5; 9 bases align to TRBD1. The CDR3 length is 14 residues. From germline, CDR1 is MNHNY and CDR2 SVGAGI (reference sequence). The junction had 4 bases not matched to a gene; V was cut back by 6 bases and J by 4 bases. The CDR3 bases are TGTGCCAGCAGCCGGGACAGGGATAATCAGCCCCAGCATTTT. It codes for CASSRDRDNQPQHF.

This clonotype occurred a few times. The chain couples TRBV14 to TRBJ1-2; tentatively, D is TRBD1 (6 bases). This CDR3 has 16 residues. V was trimmed by 3 bases and J by 8 bases, leaving 22 bases between them. CDR1 SGHDN and CDR2 FVKESK come from the germline V gene. DNA of the CDR3: TGTGCCAGCAGCCACCGCCGGGACATAGGACCGGAAGGCTACACCTTC. Protein: CASSHRRDIGPEGYTF.

This rearrangement joins TRBV29-1 to TRBJ2-5, with a tentative D call TRBD2 (5 bases). Germline values: CDR1 SQVTM, CDR2 ANQGSEA. The CDR3 covers 13 residues. The germline V and J ends were trimmed by 6 bases and 4 bases, with 15 bases remaining between them. CDR3 region: CSVDWESRETQYF. The CDR3 region has the DNA TGCAGCGTCGACTGGGAGAGTAGAGAGACCCAGTACTTC.